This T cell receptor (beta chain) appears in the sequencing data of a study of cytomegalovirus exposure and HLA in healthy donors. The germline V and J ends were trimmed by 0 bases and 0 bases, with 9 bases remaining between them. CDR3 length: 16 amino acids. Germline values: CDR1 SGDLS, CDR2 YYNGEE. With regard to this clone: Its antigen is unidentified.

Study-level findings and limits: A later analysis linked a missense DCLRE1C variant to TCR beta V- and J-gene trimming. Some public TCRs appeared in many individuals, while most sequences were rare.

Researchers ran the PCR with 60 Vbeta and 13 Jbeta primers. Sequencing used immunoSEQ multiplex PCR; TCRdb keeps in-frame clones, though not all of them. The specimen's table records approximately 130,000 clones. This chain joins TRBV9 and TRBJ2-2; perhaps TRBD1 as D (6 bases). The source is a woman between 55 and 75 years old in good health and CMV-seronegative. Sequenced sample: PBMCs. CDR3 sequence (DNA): TGTGCCAGCAGCGTAGTCGGGACACCGAACACCGGGGAGCTGTTTTTT. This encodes CASSVVGTPNTGELFF.